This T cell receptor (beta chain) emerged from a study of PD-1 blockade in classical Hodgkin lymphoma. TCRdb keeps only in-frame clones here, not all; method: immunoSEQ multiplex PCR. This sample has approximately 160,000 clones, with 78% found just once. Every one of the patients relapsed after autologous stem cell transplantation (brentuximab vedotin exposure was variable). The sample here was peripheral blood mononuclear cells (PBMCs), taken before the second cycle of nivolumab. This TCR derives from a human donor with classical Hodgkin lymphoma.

This chain's CDR3 is CASSLELGRGNTEAFF. The CDR3 DNA reads as TGTGCCAGCAGCTTAGAGTTGGGACGGGGGAACACTGAAGCTTTCTTT. The chain combines TRBV11-2 with TRBJ1-1, with D possibly TRBD1 on 5 matching bases. Trimming shortened V by 0 bases and J by 1 base, and 12 bases separated the two germline ends. CDR3 size: 16 residues. CDR1 and CDR2 from the germline V gene are SGHAT and FQNNGV.